What follows are 22 T cell receptor beta chains derived from one specimen sequenced in a study of graft-versus-host responses after intestinal transplantation. The method was immunoSEQ multiplex PCR; TCRdb's version includes in-frame clones alone and lacks a portion of them. This sample has 70,000 to 95,000 clones, with 85% to 95% found just once. For these TCRs, the target antigens are not known. Sample: unstimulated CD8+ T cells sorted from spleen or lymph node cells, taken before transplant. The receptors shown here come from a human donor who was the organ donor for an intestinal transplant.

In nucleotides, the CDR3 is TGTGCCACCAGCAGAGAGGCGCGGACTAGCGGGATATACAATGAGCAGTTCTTC. Translation gives CATSREARTSGIYNEQFF. The rearrangement links TRBV15 to TRBJ2-1; TRBD2 aligns across 12 bases. Germline loops: CDR1 LNHNV, CDR2 YYDKDF (reference sequence). With V trimmed by 0 bases and J by 4 bases, 7 bases remained unmatched. CDR3 length: 18 amino acids.

This sequence joins TRBV5-1 and TRBJ1-2, with D maybe TRBD1 (6 bases). The CDR3 totals 13 residues. Trimming took 0 bases from V and 5 from J, leaving 8 bases between them. Germline lookup yields CDR1 SGHRS and CDR2 YFSETQ. The CDR3: CASSLDRAYGYTF. As DNA, the CDR3 is TGCGCCAGCAGCTTGGACAGGGCATATGGCTACACCTTC.

The rearrangement links TRBV2 to TRBJ1-2; D not certain. Germline V gene sequence: CDR1 SNHLY, CDR2 FYNNEI. V was pared by 8 bases and J by 4 bases, with 29 bases between. The CDR3 length is 18 residues. CDR3 residues: CASERIPTGPRLSYGYTF. CDR3 bases: TGTGCCAGCGAAAGAATCCCCACCGGTCCTAGACTTTCCTATGGCTACACCTTC.

This sequence joins TRBV27 and TRBJ2-7, with 9 bases identical to TRBD2. The CDR3 runs 14 residues. With 9 bases clipped from V and 4 bases from J, the junction kept 10 bases outside the gene matches. Germline CDR1 and CDR2: MNHEY and SMNVEV (reference sequence). In DNA, the CDR3 is TGTGCCAGTCGGCCGGGACTAGCCTTTTACGAGCAGTACTTC. Amino acid sequence: CASRPGLAFYEQYF.

The chain recombines TRBV19 with TRBJ2-7; D unresolved. Germline V gene lookup returns CDR1 LNHDA and CDR2 SQIVND (reference sequence). The CDR3 runs to 13 residues. Between the trimmed V and J ends, which lost 5 bases and 4 bases, there was a span of 12 bases. The DNA of the CDR3 is TGTGCCAGTAGTCCGCATCTGGAGTACGAGCAGTACTTC. Its protein product is CASSPHLEYEQYF. Looking up the rest from reference TRBV19 and TRBJ2-7 gives the full variable domain: DGGITQSPKYLFRKEGQNVTLSCEQNLNHDAMYWYRQDPGQGLRLIYYSQIVNDFQKGDIAEGYSVSREKKESFPLTVTSAQKNPTAFYLCASSPHLEYEQYFGPGTRLTVT.

The CDR3 nucleotides are TGTGCCAGCAGTTACACTACAGGGGAAAAACTGTTTTTT. Translation gives CASSYTTGEKLFF. The chain combines TRBV6-5 with TRBJ1-4; tentative D call: TRBD1 (6 bases). CDR1 is MNHEY, CDR2 SVGAGI, per germline. The CDR3 contains 13 residues. V gave up 2 bases and J gave up 8 bases, with 9 bases separating them.

This chain joins TRBV7-6 and TRBJ1-5; D unclear. CDR1 SGHVS and CDR2 FNYEAQ come from the germline V gene. The CDR3 extends over 18 amino acids. The V end lost 5 bases, the J end lost 4 bases, and 24 bases lay between the germline ends. CDR3 in amino acids: CASSEMAGEGSRNQPQHF. The CDR3 DNA sequence: TGTGCCAGCAGCGAAATGGCCGGGGAGGGCTCAAGAAATCAGCCCCAGCATTTT.

The genes are TRBV28 and TRBJ2-1, with a possible D match to TRBD1 (5 bases). The CDR3 contains 16 residues. CDR1 and CDR2 from the germline V gene are MDHEN and SYDVKM. Trimming left V 6 bases short and J 6 bases short, with 21 bases between. CDR3: CASSQQQAWAGNEQFF. The CDR3 nucleotides are TGTGCCAGCAGCCAACAACAGGCCTGGGCAGGCAATGAGCAGTTCTTC.

The chain carries TRBV27 and TRBJ2-5; TRBD1 is a possible D gene (6 bases). Germline CDR1 reads MNHEY; CDR2 reads SMNVEV (reference sequence). V was trimmed by 8 bases and J by 4 bases, leaving 11 bases between them. The CDR3 runs to 12 residues. For the CDR3, the DNA is TGTGCCAGCGGGGGCCGGAGAGAGACCCAGTACTTC. This encodes CASGGRRETQYF.

This clone showed up just once. The chain combines TRBV29-1 with TRBJ2-2; 7 bases match TRBD2. The V and J ends lost 6 bases and 1 base, in that order; junction bases with no gene match: 5. The CDR3 has 14 residues. Germline-derived CDR1 and CDR2 are SQVTM and ANQGSEA. The CDR3 DNA reads as TGCAGCGTCGTACCGGGAGGGAACACCGGGGAGCTGTTTTTT. Protein: CSVVPGGNTGELFF.

The chain is built from TRBV4-1 and TRBJ2-1, with 7 bases lining up with TRBD2. V lost 1 base to trimming and J lost 5 bases; unmatched junction nucleotides: 8. This CDR3 has 16 residues. Germline V CDR1 and CDR2: MGHRA, YSYEKL. This CDR3 is CASSQVLAVPNNEQFF. The CDR3, as DNA: TGCGCCAGCAGCCAAGTTCTAGCGGTCCCAAACAATGAGCAGTTCTTC.

This clone was seen only once. The J gene is TRBJ2-3, the V gene TRBV7-9, with D perhaps TRBD2 (5 bases). Trimming cost V 3 bases and J 6 bases, with 13 bases left between them. Germline V gene lookup returns CDR1 SEHNR and CDR2 FQNEAQ (reference sequence). The CDR3 spans 14 residues. The DNA of the CDR3 is TGTGCCAGCAGCTTTGCGGACTTAAAGGATACGCAGTATTTT. Protein: CASSFADLKDTQYF.

V is TRBV6-1 and J is TRBJ2-3, with D tentatively TRBD1 (6 bases). V lost 3 bases, J lost 5 bases, and 12 bases lay in between. This CDR3 is 14 amino acids long. Germline CDR1 reads MNHNS; CDR2 reads SASEGT. The CDR3 bases are TGTGCCAGCAGTGATTGGCCACAGGGAGATACGCAGTATTTT. As protein: CASSDWPQGDTQYF.

V is TRBV11-2 and J is TRBJ1-2; D unresolved. The CDR3 totals 16 residues. The V gene lost 0 bases and the J gene lost 4 bases, with 15 bases spanning the gap. In germline, CDR1 is SGHAT, CDR2 FQNNGV. The CDR3 sequence is CASSLDQDWWFYGYTF. The CDR3 DNA reads as TGTGCCAGCAGCTTAGATCAGGATTGGTGGTTCTATGGCTACACCTTC.

V gene TRBV28 combines with J gene TRBJ2-7, with TRBD2 matching over 8 bases. The CDR3 is 14 residues long. Per germline, CDR1 MDHEN and CDR2 SYDVKM. The V segment lost 3 bases and the J segment 0 bases; nucleotides outside the gene matches: 1. The CDR3 DNA is TGTGCCAGCAGTTTTAGCGGGGCCTCCTACGAGCAGTACTTC. Amino acids: CASSFSGASYEQYF.

This clone was seen just once. The chain carries TRBV11-2 and TRBJ1-5, with 8 bases fitting TRBD1. This CDR3 contains 14 residues. The junction had 4 bases not matched to a gene; V was cut back by 5 bases and J by 4 bases. The V gene's germline CDR1 is SGHAT and CDR2 FQNNGV. This chain's CDR3 is CASSKGQGNQPQHF. The DNA of the CDR3 is TGTGCCAGCAGCAAAGGACAGGGAAATCAGCCCCAGCATTTT.

The rearrangement joins TRBV7-9 to TRBJ2-7, with D possibly TRBD2 on 5 matching bases. The CDR3 is 14 amino acids. V lost 4 bases to trimming and J lost 4 bases, with 14 bases between them. Per germline, CDR1 SEHNR and CDR2 FQNEAQ (reference sequence). CDR3 protein: CASSSPDFRYEQYF. The CDR3 bases are TGTGCCAGCAGCTCCCCGGACTTTCGATACGAGCAGTACTTC.

V is TRBV9 and J is TRBJ2-1; 8 bases align to TRBD2. Germline loops: CDR1 SGDLS, CDR2 YYNGEE. The CDR3 is made up of 17 amino acids. The V gene end was trimmed by 0 bases and the J gene end by 1 base; junction bases not matched to a gene: 6. CDR3 coding DNA: TGTGCCAGCAGCGTAGAGAACATAGCGGGATCCTACAATGAGCAGTTCTTC. It is translated as CASSVENIAGSYNEQFF.

This clone was picked up one time. As DNA, the CDR3 is TGTGCCAGCGGGATTGGGGACACTGAAGCTTTCTTT. Residues: CASGIGDTEAFF. This rearrangement joins TRBV19 to TRBJ1-1; D not resolved. Germline values: CDR1 LNHDA, CDR2 SQIVND (reference sequence). This CDR3 contains 12 residues. V was trimmed by 9 bases and J by 3 bases, leaving 11 bases between them.

The V gene is TRBV10-3, the J gene TRBJ1-2; a weak D match, TRBD1 (6 bases). Trimming left V 1 base short and J 4 bases short, with 16 bases between. CDR3 size: 16 residues. Germline values: CDR1 ENHRY, CDR2 SYGVKD. CDR3 sequence (DNA): TGTGCCATCAGTGAGTTTTGGGTAGGGGGATCCTATGGCTACACCTTC. Translating it yields CAISEFWVGGSYGYTF.

The rearrangement links TRBV7-8 to TRBJ2-3; TRBD2 agrees at 9 bases. The germline V gene encodes CDR1 SGHVS and CDR2 FQNEAQ. The CDR3 runs to 16 residues. The V and J ends lost 1 base and 2 bases, in that order; junction bases with no gene match: 4. CDR3 sequence: CASSLGASGVTDTQYF. As DNA, the CDR3 is TGTGCCAGCAGCTTAGGGGCTAGCGGGGTCACAGATACGCAGTATTTT.

The genes are TRBV2 and TRBJ2-1; TRBD2 is a possible D gene (6 bases). Germline CDR1 is SNHLY and CDR2 is FYNNEI. The CDR3 is 14 residues long. Trimming shortened V by 8 bases and J by 6 bases, and 17 bases separated the two germline ends. The CDR3, as DNA: TGTGCCAGCGAGGCGGGACCGAGCCCCAATGAGCAGTTCTTC. It codes for CASEAGPSPNEQFF. The whole variable domain, filled in from reference TRBV2 and TRBJ2-1, reads EPEVTQTPSHQVTQMGQEVILRCVPISNHLYFYWYRQILGQKVEFLVSFYNNEISEKSEIFDDQFSVERPDGSNFTLKIRSTKLEDSAMYFCASEAGPSPNEQFFGPGTRLTVL.